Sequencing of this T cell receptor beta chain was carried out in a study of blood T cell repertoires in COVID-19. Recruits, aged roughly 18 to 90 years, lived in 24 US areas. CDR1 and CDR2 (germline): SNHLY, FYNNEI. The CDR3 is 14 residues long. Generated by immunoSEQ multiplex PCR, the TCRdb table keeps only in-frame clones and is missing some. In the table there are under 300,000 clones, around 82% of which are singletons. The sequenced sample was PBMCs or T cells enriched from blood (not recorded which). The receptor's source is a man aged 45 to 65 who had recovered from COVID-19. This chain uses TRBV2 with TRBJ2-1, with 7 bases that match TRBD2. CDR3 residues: CATPPGTTDNEQFF. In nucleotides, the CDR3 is TGTGCGACCCCTCCCGGGACTACCGACAATGAGCAGTTCTTC. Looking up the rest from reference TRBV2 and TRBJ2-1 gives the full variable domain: EPEVTQTPSHQVTQMGQEVILRCVPISNHLYFYWYRQILGQKVEFLVSFYNNEISEKSEIFDDQFSVERPDGSNFTLKIRSTKLEDSAMYFCATPPGTTDNEQFFGPGTRLTVL.